This TCR beta chain appears in the sequencing data of a study of Ad26.COV2.S vaccination and SARS-CoV-2 variants. Background on the study: Ad26.COV2.S given intramuscularly, once or twice 56 days apart. Findings and caveats of the study: The TCR breadth and depth analyses may have produced an underestimate of total T cell responses.

Stated treatment: roughly 20 received Ad26.COV2.S at low or high dose, single or two shots; 5 received placebo; per-sample allocation not given. Sampling was done on day 63 after the first vaccine or placebo injection. The germline gives CDR1 MNHEY, CDR2 SMNVEV (reference sequence). Trimming pared 5 bases from V and 2 bases from J, leaving 15 bases between. The CDR3 runs 15 residues. This clone was counted ten times or more. The antigen remains undetermined. Produced via immunoSEQ multiplex PCR; TCRdb's table is partial and in-frame only. The sample includes more than 250,000 clones, around 87% of them seen just once.

Here the sequenced sample was peripheral blood, taken in a trial of Ad26.COV2.S vaccine versus placebo. The rearrangement links TRBV27 to TRBJ1-2, with D possibly matching TRBD1 (5 bases). This receptor was obtained from a person aged 18-65 years who received the Ad26.COV2.S COVID-19 vaccine or a placebo. CDR3: CASSPGLGANYGYTF. CDR3 bases: TGTGCCAGCAGTCCCGGGTTAGGGGCCAACTATGGCTACACCTTC.